This T cell receptor beta chain was sequenced during a study of glioma-infiltrating T cells. Findings and limits, study-wide: CDR3 overlap between tissue and blood was very small.

This clonotype appeared a few times. The antigen remains unidentified. The CDR3 sequence is 16 residues long. Deletions cut 1 base from V and 7 bases from J, with 20 bases between. Germline CDR1 and CDR2: SGHTA and FQGNSA. Using RNA template, CDR3s of TCR alpha and beta were amplified with iRepertoire arm-PCR. Using its own MiXCR run on the multiplex PCR reads, TCRdb lists one record per CDR3 protein. The sample records about 180,000 distinct CDR3 sequences, about 46% being singletons. Sequenced input: glioma tissue, nonneoplastic brain tissue, or PBMCs (not recorded which). The chain couples TRBV7-2 to TRBJ2-7, with a tentative D call TRBD2 (6 bases). This TCR was sampled from a human donor with low-grade glioma or glioblastoma, undergoing nonglioma brain surgery, or in good health (not recorded which). The CDR3 protein is CASSLVGGRPSPEQYF. DNA of the CDR3: TGTGCCAGCAGCTTAGTCGGTGGGAGGCCCTCCCCGGAGCAGTACTTC.